Given below is one T cell receptor beta chain in context. This clone's antigen is unknown. Per-base quality was not reported, and no clone a single base away is much larger than it. TCRbeta CDR3 regions were amplified from genomic DNA by means of the immunoSEQ Assay, a bias-controlled multiplex PCR. Per the original workflow: The number of nucleated cells in each sample was estimated from the amplification of reference gene primers within the assay. To quantify the absolute abundance of each unique TCRbeta CDR3 rearrangement, sequence reads were collapsed and filtered. For each sample, productive Simpson clonality was calculated by taking the square root of Simpson's diversity index across productive rearrangements. TCRdb holds this immuneACCESS table with in-frame rearrangements only. Some clones are missing; in checked studies, unresolved V genes explain under half, and the rest has no known cause. V, J and clone size are taken as reported in that table, and D and trimming were inferred from the DNA itself. The sample data list around 300,000 clones, and approximately 85% of these were observed just once. The ten largest clones capture roughly 7% of the sample.

The collaborating institutions used their own protocols to collect whole blood in K2EDTA tubes. Collaborator samples were shipped for TCRbeta analysis as frozen whole blood, isolated PBMCs, or DNA extracted from either sample type. The sample comes from a study of blood T cell repertoires in COVID-19 (TCRdb year 2020). About the study as a whole: The collaborator samples originated in the United States, Italy and Spain and spanned the acute and convalescent phases of COVID-19. The prospective study material was composed of cDNA or gDNA derived from T cells, B-cell-depleted T cells, or PBMCs. The dataset comprised deeply sampled blood TCRbeta repertoires from subjects exposed to, actively infected with, or recovered from COVID-19. A freely available public database, intended as a resource for researchers studying the immune response to SARS-CoV-2, is where the repertoires were released. Samples came from the ongoing ImmuneRACE study (first 160 participants) plus 1,254 subjects from 6 global collaborators. The sample metadata nearly always contained a de-identified subject ID, COVID-19 status, age in years and sex. HLA class I and class II types, where available, came from metadata supplied by the sample provider rather than from assay-based typing. The paper's findings and limits, for the study overall: Clinical and demographic metadata were provided uncurated, with the amount varying by source and participant.

The germline V gene (reference sequence) yields LGHDT for CDR1 and YNNKEL for CDR2. V loses 4 bases, J loses 3 bases, and the germline ends lie 16 bases apart. Inclusive of the bounding cysteine and phenylalanine, the CDR3 is 16 residues long. Only the CDR3 part of the read is kept: 48 bases, read in frame from the first base. The source is a human donor in a cohort sampled during active COVID-19. The V gene is TRBV3-1 (or the pseudogene TRBV3-2) and the J gene is TRBJ1-3; TRBD1 might be the D gene, on 6 matching bases. The sequenced sample consisted of peripheral blood. The CDR3 region reads CASSRKSDRFGNTIYF. The nucleotide sequence is given as TGTGCCAGCAGCCGAAAGTCTGACAGGTTTGGAAACACCATATATTTT.